A single sample gave rise to the 24 T cell receptor beta chains below, sequenced in a study of blood T cell repertoires in COVID-19. TCRdb's copy holds only in-frame clones and misses some; the assay was immunoSEQ multiplex PCR. This sample has 100,000 to 150,000 clones; around 81% occur once, and the top ten carry about 15%. The specimen sequenced was peripheral blood. The receptor set was obtained from a man aged 25-40 years with COVID-19, enrolled during active disease.

This chain uses TRBV11-2 with TRBJ2-6; 7 bases line up with TRBD2. The CDR3 contains 15 residues. Germline V CDR1 and CDR2: SGHAT, FQNNGV. Germline trimming cut 5 bases from V and 2 bases from J; bases unmatched to any gene: 3. CDR3 amino acids: CASSQGTTGANVLTF. Here the CDR3 DNA reads TGTGCCAGCAGCCAAGGGACTACTGGGGCCAACGTCCTGACTTTC.

This clone came up once. V is TRBV11-3 and J is TRBJ1-6; D is unresolved. The CDR3 totals 16 residues. The germline V and J ends were trimmed by 3 bases and 0 bases, with 9 bases remaining between them. The V gene's germline CDR1 is SGHNT and CDR2 YENEEA. CDR3 sequence (DNA): TGTGCCAGCAGCTTCACGTTGAGCTCCTATAATTCACCCCTCCACTTT. This gives the protein CASSFTLSSYNSPLHF.

This chain links TRBV5-4 with TRBJ2-3, with 7 bases that match TRBD2. CDR3 length: 19 residues. V trimming: 0 bases; J trimming: 0 bases; junction bases outside the gene matches: 13. CDR1 and CDR2 from the germline V gene are SGHNT and YYREEE (reference sequence). The CDR3 loop is CASSLVVAGLGSSTDTQYF. CDR3 bases: TGTGCCAGCAGCTTGGTGGTAGCGGGTCTAGGCTCTAGCACAGATACGCAGTATTTT.

The chain employs TRBV10-3 and TRBJ2-5, with 10 bases lining up with TRBD2. V trimming: 8 bases; J trimming: 4 bases; junction bases outside the gene matches: 16. The CDR3 extends over 17 amino acids. Germline CDR1 is ENHRY and CDR2 is SYGVKD. Here the CDR3 DNA reads TGTGCCATCGGAAAGCGGGGGGGCCAAAGTCGAGGAGAGACCCAGTACTTC. It encodes CAIGKRGGQSRGETQYF.

This clone has ten or more counts. The J gene is TRBJ2-7, the V gene TRBV28, with 10 positions matching TRBD1. With V trimmed by 8 bases and J by 7 bases, 11 bases remained unmatched. Germline CDR1 reads MDHEN; CDR2 reads SYDVKM. This CDR3 comprises 14 residues. The CDR3 loop reads CASRPGTGAKEQYF. CDR3 coding DNA: TGTGCCAGCCGACCCGGGACAGGGGCTAAAGAGCAGTACTTC. The entire variable domain, with the rest obtained from reference TRBV28 and TRBJ2-7, is as follows: DVKVTQSSRYLVKRTGEKVFLECVQDMDHENMFWYRQDPGLGLRLIYFSYDVKMKEKGDIPEGYSVSREKKERFSLILESASTNQTSMYLCASRPGTGAKEQYFGPGTRLTVT.

Only a few counts were recorded for this clone. V and J are TRBV6-6 and TRBJ2-1, with 8 bases matching TRBD1. Looked up from germline, CDR1 is MNHNY and CDR2 is SVGAGI (reference sequence). This CDR3 has 14 residues. With V trimmed by 11 bases and J by 4 bases, 10 bases remained unmatched. CDR3 sequence: CASQSGTGYNEQFF. CDR3 DNA: TGTGCCTCTCAATCGGGGACAGGTTACAATGAGCAGTTCTTC.

The V call is TRBV6-6, the J call TRBJ1-6; 8 nucleotides align to TRBD1. The CDR3 contains 16 residues. Unmatched junction bases numbered 18, after V lost 10 bases and J lost 10 bases. The germline CDR1 and CDR2 sequences are MNHNY and SVGAGI (reference sequence). The DNA for the CDR3 is TGTGCCACCCAGTCCACCCAGGGGGCTAATTGGTCACCCCTCCACTTT. Its protein product is CATQSTQGANWSPLHF.

This clone was recorded a few times. The rearrangement joins TRBV6-6 to TRBJ1-1, with unresolved D. V was clipped by 8 bases and J by 9 bases, with 22 bases between them. The V gene's germline CDR1 is MNHNY and CDR2 SVGAGI (reference sequence). The CDR3 totals 14 residues. CDR3 nucleotides: TGTGCCAGCTCCCCCACGCGGCAAAATCCTAAAGCTTTCTTT. This sequence encodes CASSPTRQNPKAFF.

This clone was counted between two and nine times. The chain joins TRBV19 to TRBJ2-7, with 9 bases that match TRBD1. CDR3 length: 14 amino acids. Looked up from germline, CDR1 is LNHDA and CDR2 is SQIVND (reference sequence). J lost 4 bases, V lost 5 bases, and 6 bases had no gene match. The CDR3 DNA reads as TGTGCCAGTAGTCTCCAGGACAGGGGATACGAGCAGTACTTC. Translating it yields CASSLQDRGYEQYF.

This clone occurred once. The CDR3 DNA is TGTGCCTGGAGTGTTGCGGGCTCTGGAAACACCATATATTTT. This encodes CAWSVAGSGNTIYF. This sequence joins TRBV30 and TRBJ1-3, with D unresolved. This CDR3 is 14 amino acids long. V lost 0 bases and J 0 bases, leaving 6 bases between the germline ends. From germline, CDR1 is GTSNPN and CDR2 SVGIG (reference sequence).

In its sample, this clone was seen once. This rearrangement joins TRBV9 to TRBJ2-2; 8 bases match TRBD2. Germline V lookup: CDR1 SGDLS, CDR2 YYNGEE. The CDR3 runs 15 residues. Trimming removed 1 base from V and 4 bases from J; junction bases left unmatched: 3. The CDR3 reads CASSVTGGITGELFF. The CDR3 DNA reads as TGTGCCAGCAGCGTAACGGGAGGGATCACCGGGGAGCTGTTTTTT.

The chain uses TRBV4-3 and TRBJ1-2; 7 nucleotides align to TRBD1. Trimming took 1 base from V and 7 from J; bases not matched to a gene: 9. From germline, CDR1 is LGHNA and CDR2 YSLEER. This CDR3 region has 15 residues. The CDR3 sequence is CASSQGQGVGGGYTF. CDR3 in DNA: TGCGCCAGCAGCCAAGGACAGGGTGTTGGTGGTGGCTACACCTTC.

V usage is TRBV28 and J usage is TRBJ2-7; D might be TRBD2 (5 bases). V dropped 3 bases and J dropped 4 bases, with 16 bases sitting between them. The CDR3 consists of 15 residues. Germline V gene lookup returns CDR1 MDHEN and CDR2 SYDVKM. CDR3 protein: CASSFPLSTGYEQYF. CDR3 in DNA: TGTGCCAGCAGTTTCCCCCTTTCTACGGGGTACGAGCAGTACTTC.

This clone appeared a few times. The CDR3 bases are TGTGCCAGCAGCCAAGATCGGGGGGTGGGCTCCTACGAGCAGTACTTC. Its protein is CASSQDRGVGSYEQYF. This rearrangement joins TRBV4-2 to TRBJ2-7, with TRBD2 identical over 7 bases. Germline V lookup: CDR1 LGHNA, CDR2 YNFKEQ. Losses at the gene ends were 0 bases for V and 0 bases for J; bases not matched to a gene: 5. This CDR3 region has 16 residues.

The chain combines TRBV6-1 with TRBJ2-7; 9 bases are shared with TRBD1. CDR1 and CDR2 (germline): MNHNS, SASEGT. CDR3 length equals 15 residues. Unmatched junction bases numbered 7, after V lost 1 base and J lost 6 bases. In nucleotides, the CDR3 is TGTGCCAGCAGTGAAGTTCCGGGACAGGGAGCCGAGCAGTACTTC. Protein: CASSEVPGQGAEQYF.

The table lists this clone with a few counts. The chain joins TRBV6-5 to TRBJ1-2; no clear D. Trimming cost V 5 bases and J 6 bases, with 19 bases left between them. CDR1 and CDR2 (germline): MNHEY, SVGAGI. The CDR3 has 15 residues. Here the CDR3 reads CASSTRRGNWDGYTF. In DNA form, the CDR3 reads TGTGCCAGCAGTACCCGCCGGGGAAATTGGGATGGCTACACCTTC.

The V call is TRBV11-3, the J call TRBJ2-7; 7 bases line up with TRBD2. J gave up 9 bases and V 3 bases, and 2 bases lay outside the gene matches. The CDR3 is 11 amino acids. The germline V gene has CDR1 SGHNT and CDR2 YENEEA. This CDR3 is CASSLGLRQYF. CDR3 nucleotides: TGTGCCAGCAGCTTGGGACTACGGCAGTACTTC. The entire variable domain, with the rest obtained from reference TRBV11-3 and TRBJ2-7, is as follows: EAGVVQSPRYKIIEKKQPVAFWCNPISGHNTLYWYLQNLGQGPELLIRYENEEAVDDSQLPKDRFSAERLKGVDSTLKIQPAELGDSAVYLCASSLGLRQYFGPGTRLTVT.

The V and J genes are TRBV6-5 and TRBJ2-1; 8 bases map to TRBD2. Per the germline V gene, CDR1 is MNHEY and CDR2 is SVGAGI. The V and J ends lost 2 bases and 6 bases, in that order; junction bases with no gene match: 3. CDR3 length: 14 residues. The CDR3 bases are TGTGCCAGCAGTTACGCGGGGGGCCCCAATGAGCAGTTCTTC. Protein sequence: CASSYAGGPNEQFF.

The chain combines TRBV5-8 with TRBJ1-6; D is uncertain. The V gene lost 4 bases and the J gene lost 7 bases, with 12 bases spanning the gap. Germline CDR1 SGHTS, CDR2 YDEGEE. The CDR3 runs 14 residues. The CDR3 loop is CASSPRTRNSPLHF. Written as DNA, the CDR3 is TGTGCCAGCAGCCCCAGGACTCGAAATTCACCCCTCCACTTT.

The chain is built from TRBV28 and TRBJ1-2; D is unresolved. The V gene lost 2 bases and the J gene lost 6 bases, with 7 bases spanning the gap. Germline V gene data show CDR1 as MDHEN and CDR2 as SYDVKM. There are 12 residues in the CDR3. DNA of the CDR3: TGTGCCAGCAGTTTAGGGCAGGATGGCTACACCTTC. Its translation is CASSLGQDGYTF.

This sequence joins TRBV11-1 and TRBJ1-1; TRBD1 agrees at 9 bases. After removal of 1 base from V and 10 bases from J, the junction contained 4 bases not matched to a gene. Per the germline V gene, CDR1 is SGHAT and CDR2 is FQDESV (reference sequence). This CDR3 is 13 amino acids long. The CDR3 reads CASSLEGTGPAFF. The CDR3 nucleotides are TGTGCCAGCAGCTTAGAAGGGACAGGGCCAGCTTTCTTT.

The chain joins TRBV18 to TRBJ2-3, with D hard to call. Germline V lookup: CDR1 KGHSH, CDR2 LQKENI. CDR3 size: 13 residues. With 3 bases removed from V and 8 bases from J, the gap between germline ends came to 12 bases. The chain's CDR3 is CASSPSSTSTQYF. The CDR3 nucleotides read TGTGCCAGCTCACCCTCATCTACGAGTACGCAGTATTTT.

The rearrangement joins TRBV30 to TRBJ1-1; D remains ambiguous. Trimming removed 2 bases at V and 4 bases at J, with 8 bases between. There are 12 residues in the CDR3. Germline-derived CDR1 and CDR2 are GTSNPN and SVGIG (reference sequence). The CDR3: CAWSTGITEAFF. The CDR3 DNA reads TGTGCCTGGAGTACCGGGATCACTGAAGCTTTCTTT.

This clone showed up just once. The chain links TRBV27 to TRBJ1-2; 10 nucleotides match TRBD1. CDR3 length: 13 amino acids. The V segment lost 4 bases and the J segment 4 bases; nucleotides outside the gene matches: 0. In germline, CDR1 is MNHEY, CDR2 SMNVEV (reference sequence). The DNA of the CDR3 is TGTGCCAGCAGTTGGGACAGGGGCTATGGCTACACCTTC. Amino acid sequence: CASSWDRGYGYTF.